Listed here are 3 T cell receptor beta chains from one sample, sequenced in a study of vaccination effects on CD4 cells after COVID-19. These receptors are not linked to any known antigen. Sequencing followed a ViraFEST assay step that expanded antigen-specific CD4+ T cells with viral peptide pools. The culture ran for approximately 10 days, and then CD4+ T cells were isolated. Absence of prior SARS-CoV-2 infection characterized the vaccine recipients, who showed negative nucleocapsid antibodies. Sequencing was performed with immunoSEQ multiplex PCR; in TCRdb, only in-frame clones are kept and a portion is missing. The sample consists of about 48,000 clones, 75% to 80% of them appearing once. The sequences come from CD4+ T cells from PBMCs cultured with HCoV-OC43 spike peptides, collected before COVID-19 vaccination. The subset is: HCoV-OC43 spike overlapping peptide pool stimulation. The source is a human donor who received a COVID-19 vaccine.

CDR3 DNA sequence: TGTGCCAGCAGTGAACGTGCCTACGAGCAGTACGTC. This sequence encodes CASSERAYEQYV. The chain has TRBV2 and TRBJ2-7; no firm D call. There are 12 residues in the CDR3. Germline V gene lookup returns CDR1 SNHLY and CDR2 FYNNEI. V gave up 2 bases and J gave up 2 bases, with 4 bases separating them.

The rearrangement uses TRBV25-1 and TRBJ2-1; the match to TRBD2 covers 9 bases. V shed 5 bases, J shed 4 bases, and the junction held 6 bases outside the gene matches. Germline V gene data show CDR1 as MGHDK and CDR2 as SYGVNS. There are 15 residues in the CDR3. The CDR3 nucleotides read TGTGCCAGCAGTAACGCGGGACTAGCTTACAATGAGCAGTTCTTC. Translating gives CASSNAGLAYNEQFF.

This chain joins TRBV28 and TRBJ1-1, with D hard to call. Trimming took 6 bases from V and 0 from J, leaving 8 bases between them. The CDR3 sequence is 13 residues long. Germline CDR1 MDHEN, CDR2 SYDVKM. The CDR3 reads CASRITLNTEAFF. The CDR3, as DNA: TGTGCCAGCAGGATAACATTGAACACTGAAGCTTTCTTT.